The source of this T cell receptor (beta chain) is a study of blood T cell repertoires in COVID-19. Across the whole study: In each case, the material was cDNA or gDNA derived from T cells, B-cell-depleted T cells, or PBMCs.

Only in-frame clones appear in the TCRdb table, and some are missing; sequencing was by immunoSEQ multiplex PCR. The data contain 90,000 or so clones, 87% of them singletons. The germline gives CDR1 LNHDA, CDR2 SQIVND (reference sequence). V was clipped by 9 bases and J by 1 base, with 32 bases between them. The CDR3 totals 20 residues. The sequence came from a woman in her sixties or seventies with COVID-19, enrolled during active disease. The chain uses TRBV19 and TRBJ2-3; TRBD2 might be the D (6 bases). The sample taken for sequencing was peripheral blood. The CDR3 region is CASNPLGPAQVGGCTDTQYF. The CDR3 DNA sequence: TGTGCCAGCAACCCGCTTGGTCCTGCTCAGGTTGGGGGGTGCACAGATACGCAGTATTTT.